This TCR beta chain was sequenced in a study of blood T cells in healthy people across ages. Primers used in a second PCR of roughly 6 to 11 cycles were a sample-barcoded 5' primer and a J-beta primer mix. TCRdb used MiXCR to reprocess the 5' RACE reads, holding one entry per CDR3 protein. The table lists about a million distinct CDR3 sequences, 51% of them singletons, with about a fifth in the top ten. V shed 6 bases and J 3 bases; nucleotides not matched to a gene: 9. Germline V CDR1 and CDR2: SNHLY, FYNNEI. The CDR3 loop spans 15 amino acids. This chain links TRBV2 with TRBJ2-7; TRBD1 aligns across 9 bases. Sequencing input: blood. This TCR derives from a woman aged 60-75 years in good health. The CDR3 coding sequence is TGTGCCAGCAGACAACAGGGGGCAAGGAACTACGAGCAGTACTTC. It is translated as CASRQQGARNYEQYF.